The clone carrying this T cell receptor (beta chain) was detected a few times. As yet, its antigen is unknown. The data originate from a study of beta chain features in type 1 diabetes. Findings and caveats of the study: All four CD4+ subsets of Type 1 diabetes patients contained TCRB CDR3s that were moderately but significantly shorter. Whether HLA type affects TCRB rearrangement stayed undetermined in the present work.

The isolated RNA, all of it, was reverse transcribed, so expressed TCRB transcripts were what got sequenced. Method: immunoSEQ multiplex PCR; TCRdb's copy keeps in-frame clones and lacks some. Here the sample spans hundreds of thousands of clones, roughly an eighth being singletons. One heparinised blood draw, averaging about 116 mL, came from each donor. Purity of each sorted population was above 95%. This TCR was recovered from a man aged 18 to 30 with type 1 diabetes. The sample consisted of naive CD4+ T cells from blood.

The chain's CDR3 is CSVPRGPNTEAFF. DNA of the CDR3: TGCAGCGTTCCCAGGGGACCGAACACTGAAGCTTTCTTT. The genes are TRBV29-1 and TRBJ1-1, with D maybe TRBD1 (6 bases). CDR1 and CDR2 (germline): SQVTM, ANQGSEA. V was clipped by 5 bases and J by 1 base, with 11 bases between them. The CDR3 runs to 13 residues.